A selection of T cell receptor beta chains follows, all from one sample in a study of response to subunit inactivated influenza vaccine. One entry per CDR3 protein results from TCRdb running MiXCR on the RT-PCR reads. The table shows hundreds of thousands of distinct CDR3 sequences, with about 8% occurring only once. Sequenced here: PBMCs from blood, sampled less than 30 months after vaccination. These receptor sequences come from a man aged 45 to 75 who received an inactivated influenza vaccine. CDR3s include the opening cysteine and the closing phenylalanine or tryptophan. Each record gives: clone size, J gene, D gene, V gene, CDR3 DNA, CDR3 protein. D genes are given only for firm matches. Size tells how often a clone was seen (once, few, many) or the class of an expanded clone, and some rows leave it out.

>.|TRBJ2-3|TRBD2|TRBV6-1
TGTGCCACCCGACTAGCCCGCCGCACAGATACGCAGTATTTT
CATRLARRTDTQYF
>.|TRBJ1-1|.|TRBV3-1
TGTGCCAGCAGCCAGGCCGGTTCTTCTGAAGCTTTCTTT
CASSQAGSSEAFF
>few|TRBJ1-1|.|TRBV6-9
TGTGCCAGCAGTTTCGTGCAGGGCTGGTCGGTGATGAACACTGAAGCTTTCTTT
CASSFVQGWSVMNTEAFF
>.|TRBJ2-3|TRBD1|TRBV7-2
TGTGCCAGCAGCCCCCGGGACAGGGGGCGTGGAGATACGCAGTATTTT
CASSPRDRGRGDTQYF
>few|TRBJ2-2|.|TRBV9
TGTGCCAGCAGCGTAGCTTCGGGGGCTAACACCGGGGAGCTGTTTTTT
CASSVASGANTGELFF
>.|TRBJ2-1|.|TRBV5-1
TGCGCCAGTCACGTCGGGAATGAGCAGTTCTTC
CASHVGNEQFF
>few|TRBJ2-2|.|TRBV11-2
TGTGCCAGCAGCAGACGCGGTGGGGTGACATACCCGAACACCGGGGAGCTGTTTTTT
CASSRRGGVTYPNTGELFF
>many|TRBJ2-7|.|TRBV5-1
TGCGCCAGCAGCTTGGAAGTTTCAGGACCCGGGCACTTC
CASSLEVSGPGHF
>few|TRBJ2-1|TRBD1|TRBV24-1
TGTGCCACCAGTGATTTGAGGCAGGGGGCAGGTGATGAGCAGTTCTTC
CATSDLRQGAGDEQFF
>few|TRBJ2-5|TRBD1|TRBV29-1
TGCAGCGTTGAAGGGATTCACCGGGACAGGCAAGAGACCCAGTACTTC
CSVEGIHRDRQETQYF
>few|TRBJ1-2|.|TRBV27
TGTGCCAGCAGTTTAAACAGGCTAGGCGGCTACACCTTC
CASSLNRLGGYTF
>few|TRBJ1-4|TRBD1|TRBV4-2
TGTGCCAGCAGCCAAGATCGAACAGGGGGCCTTGAAAAACTGTTTTTT
CASSQDRTGGLEKLFF
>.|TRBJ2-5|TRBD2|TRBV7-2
TGTGCCAGCAGCTTAGCAAGGGGGATAGCGGGAGCGGCCCAAGAGACCCAGTACTTC
CASSLARGIAGAAQETQYF
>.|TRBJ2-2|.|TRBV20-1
TGCTGTGCTAGACGCGGGACGGGACAGCTCAACACCGGGGAGCTGTTTTTT
CCARRGTGQLNTGELFF
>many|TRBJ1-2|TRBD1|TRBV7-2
TGTGCCAGCAGCTCCGGGACAGGGGCCTATGGCTACACCTTC
CASSSGTGAYGYTF
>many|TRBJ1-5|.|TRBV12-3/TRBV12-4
TGTGCCAGCAGTTTTCGGCAGGGCAATCAGCCCCAGCATTTT
CASSFRQGNQPQHF
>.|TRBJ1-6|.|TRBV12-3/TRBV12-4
TGTGCCAGCAGTTTGGTACAGGGAAAGTCACCCCTCCACTTT
CASSLVQGKSPLHF
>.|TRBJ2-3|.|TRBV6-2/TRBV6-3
TGTGCCAGCAGTGGTCGCCCGGGACTGGACACAGATACGCAGTATTTT
CASSGRPGLDTDTQYF
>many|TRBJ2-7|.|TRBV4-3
TGCGCCAGCAGCCAAGAACGTAACTACGAGCAGTACTTC
CASSQERNYEQYF
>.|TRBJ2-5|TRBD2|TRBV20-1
TGCAGTGTGACGCGGGGAGGGAAAGAGACCCAGTACTTC
CSVTRGGKETQYF
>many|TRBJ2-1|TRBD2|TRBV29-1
TGCAGCGTTGAAGATCTAGCGGCGCCCTCCTACAATGAGCAGTTCTTC
CSVEDLAAPSYNEQFF
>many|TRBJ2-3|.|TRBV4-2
TGTGCCAGCAGCCAACGCACAGATACGCAGTATTTT
CASSQRTDTQYF
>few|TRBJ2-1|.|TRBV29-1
TGCAGCGTTGCACAGCTCTACAATGAGCAGTTCTTC
CSVAQLYNEQFF
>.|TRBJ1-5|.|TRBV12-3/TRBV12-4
TGTGCCAGCAGTGCGGACAGTGCGGGGCCCCAGCATTTT
CASSADSAGPQHF
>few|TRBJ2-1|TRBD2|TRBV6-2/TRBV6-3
TGTGCCAGCAGTTACCGGACTAGCCGGTACAATGAGCAGTTCTTC
CASSYRTSRYNEQFF
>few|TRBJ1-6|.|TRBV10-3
TGTGCCATCAGTGAGTCTGCAGGGAGTAATTCACCCCTCCACTTT
CAISESAGSNSPLHF
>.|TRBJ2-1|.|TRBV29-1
TGCAGCATCCGCCCGGGACACATGGGAAATAGGCAGTTCTTC
CSIRPGHMGNRQFF
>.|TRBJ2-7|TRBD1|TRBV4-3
TGCGCCAGCAGCCAAGGGTTCGGACAGGGGGCCTACGAGCAGTACTTC
CASSQGFGQGAYEQYF
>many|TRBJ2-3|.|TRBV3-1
TGTGCCAGCAGCCAAGGGACCGTAAGCACAGATACGCAGTATTTT
CASSQGTVSTDTQYF
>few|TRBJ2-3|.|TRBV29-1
TGCAGCGTTTTGCCGGCGGGGACAGATACGCAGTATTTT
CSVLPAGTDTQYF
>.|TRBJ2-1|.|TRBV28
TGTGCCAGCACCCTCCCCCCGTACGGTGAGCTGTTCTTC
CASTLPPYGELFF
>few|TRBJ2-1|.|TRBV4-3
TGCGCCAGCAGCCAAGATCCCCCGGGATTCTACAATGAGCAGTTCTTC
CASSQDPPGFYNEQFF
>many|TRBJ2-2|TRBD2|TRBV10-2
TGCGCCAGCACGGGGGGGGCCTACACCGGGGAGCTGTTTTTT
CASTGGAYTGELFF
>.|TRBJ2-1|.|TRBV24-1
TGTGCCACCAGTGATTCTCTTGGGTTTCACAATGAGCAGTTCTTC
CATSDSLGFHNEQFF
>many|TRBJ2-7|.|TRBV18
TGTGCCAGCTCACCGATGAGGGACGAGCAGTACTTC
CASSPMRDEQYF
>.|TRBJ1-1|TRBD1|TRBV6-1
TGTGCCAGCAGTAGGGGACAGGTTGATGAAGCTTTCTTT
CASSRGQVDEAFF
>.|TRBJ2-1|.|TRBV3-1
TGTGCCAGCAGCCAAGAGTTAGCGATAAGAGGTGGCAATGAGCAGTTCTTC
CASSQELAIRGGNEQFF